One sample yielded the 16 T cell receptor beta chains listed below, sequenced in a study of blood T cell repertoires in COVID-19. Some clones are missing from TCRdb's copy, which holds only in-frame ones; the method was immunoSEQ multiplex PCR. The data show roughly 100,000 clones, 65% to 85% seen once. The sequenced sample consisted of peripheral blood. These TCRs come from a man aged 65 to 79 with active or convalescent COVID-19.

The CDR3 loop reads CASSFLNQPQHF. The CDR3 DNA is TGTGCCAGCAGTTTTCTTAATCAGCCCCAGCATTTT. The chain links TRBV6-5 to TRBJ1-5; no reliable D call. Germline CDR1 reads MNHEY; CDR2 reads SVGAGI. The CDR3 covers 12 residues. Between the trimmed V and J ends, which lost 4 bases and 4 bases, there was a span of 5 bases.

Only a few counts were recorded for this clone. This chain uses TRBV5-1 with TRBJ2-3; 9 bases fit TRBD1. Trimming cost V 4 bases and J 4 bases; bases outside gene matches: 7. CDR3 size: 15 residues. Looked up from germline, CDR1 is SGHRS and CDR2 is YFSETQ. This CDR3 is CASSVGQGRSDTQYF. The CDR3 DNA reads TGCGCCAGCAGCGTTGGACAGGGGCGGTCAGATACGCAGTATTTT.

The CDR3 loop reads CAIREPGQGLSYNSPLHF. The DNA for the CDR3 is TGTGCCATCAGGGAACCGGGACAGGGTTTGTCCTATAATTCACCCCTCCACTTT. V and J are TRBV10-3 and TRBJ1-6; 9 bases line up with TRBD1. V trimming: 6 bases; J trimming: 1 base; junction bases outside the gene matches: 10. The CDR3 is made up of 18 amino acids. Germline assignment: CDR1 ENHRY and CDR2 SYGVKD.

This chain links TRBV3-1 (or the pseudogene TRBV3-2) with TRBJ1-2; possibly TRBD1 for D (5 bases). Trimming took 1 base from V and 5 from J, leaving 8 bases between them. The CDR3 is 13 residues long. Germline CDR1 is LGHDT and CDR2 is YNNKEL (reference sequence). This chain's CDR3 is CASSQAKGYGYTF. DNA of the CDR3: TGTGCCAGCAGCCAAGCCAAGGGGTATGGCTACACCTTC.

V gene TRBV30 combines with J gene TRBJ2-7; no firm D call. Trimming stripped 0 bases from V and 7 bases from J, with 10 bases between. Germline V gene lookup returns CDR1 GTSNPN and CDR2 SVGIG (reference sequence). The CDR3 contains 12 residues. The CDR3 nucleotides are TGTGCCTGGAGTGTATCCGGTCAAGAGCAGTACTTC. It codes for CAWSVSGQEQYF. Full variable domain (remainder filled in from reference TRBV30 and TRBJ2-7): SQTIHQWPATLVQPVGSPLSLECTVEGTSNPNLYWYRQAAGRGLQLLFYSVGIGQISSEVPQNLSASRPQDRQFILSSKKLLLSDSGFYLCAWSVSGQEQYFGPGTRLTVT.

J is TRBJ2-3 and V is TRBV19, with TRBD1 as a possible D gene (5 bases). Trimming took off 6 bases at V and 0 bases at J, with 16 bases between the two ends. The CDR3 loop spans 16 amino acids. Per the germline V gene, CDR1 is LNHDA and CDR2 is SQIVND (reference sequence). CDR3 region: CASSLYRKSSTDTQYF. The CDR3 region has the DNA TGTGCCAGTAGCCTCTACAGGAAATCTAGCACAGATACGCAGTATTTT.

This chain connects TRBV9 to TRBJ2-1, with D perhaps TRBD1 (6 bases). The CDR3 totals 15 residues. V was trimmed by 3 bases and J by 0 bases, leaving 10 bases between them. The germline CDR1 and CDR2 sequences are SGDLS and YYNGEE. CDR3 DNA sequence: TGTGCCAGCAGCGCCCGGGACAACTCCTACAATGAGCAGTTCTTC. Residues: CASSARDNSYNEQFF.

The chain joins TRBV6-5 to TRBJ2-1, with D tentatively TRBD1 (5 bases). CDR1 is MNHEY and CDR2 is SVGAGI in the germline V gene. V was cut by 6 bases and J by 8 bases, with 14 bases left in between. CDR3 size: 13 residues. CDR3 sequence reads: CASRQAGLHEQFF. The CDR3 region has the DNA TGTGCCAGCAGGCAAGCAGGGTTACATGAGCAGTTCTTC.

The rearrangement links TRBV5-3 to TRBJ1-3; no clear D. TRBV5-3 is labeled an ORF, and its function is uncertain. V was clipped by 0 bases and J by 1 base, with 8 bases between them. This CDR3 contains 15 residues. CDR3 in amino acids: CARSLGSGSGNTIYF. The CDR3 DNA reads TGTGCCAGAAGCTTGGGGTCCGGGTCTGGAAACACCATATATTTT.

The chain joins TRBV5-4 to TRBJ1-1; 8 nucleotides agree with TRBD1. V shed 2 bases, J shed 5 bases, and the junction held 8 bases outside the gene matches. The CDR3 is 15 residues long. Germline-derived CDR1 and CDR2 are SGHNT and YYREEE (reference sequence). CDR3 bases: TGTGCCAGCAGCTTAGGACAGGGCGGTAGGACTGAAGCTTTCTTT. Translating gives CASSLGQGGRTEAFF.

The chain employs TRBV27 and TRBJ2-2, with 9 bases identical to TRBD1. Losses at the gene ends were 6 bases for V and 3 bases for J; bases not matched to a gene: 2. The germline V gene has CDR1 MNHEY and CDR2 SMNVEV (reference sequence). The CDR3 is made up of 14 amino acids. The CDR3 sequence is CASRYRGHTGELFF. CDR3 nucleotide sequence: TGTGCCAGCAGGTACAGGGGGCACACCGGGGAGCTGTTTTTT.

J is TRBJ2-7 and V is TRBV3-1 (or the pseudogene TRBV3-2); 8 bases align to TRBD1. The V segment lost 4 bases and the J segment 4 bases; nucleotides outside the gene matches: 9. The CDR3 sequence is 15 residues long. Germline V lookup: CDR1 LGHDT, CDR2 YNNKEL (reference sequence). DNA of the CDR3: TGTGCCAGCAGCCTTCGACAGGGGTTAGGGTACGAGCAGTACTTC. Protein: CASSLRQGLGYEQYF.

The V gene is TRBV2, the J gene TRBJ2-1; 8 nucleotides match TRBD1. The CDR3 runs 12 residues. Trimming removed 5 bases from V and 6 bases from J; junction bases left unmatched: 0. CDR1 is SNHLY and CDR2 is FYNNEI in the germline V gene. CDR3 residues: CASSQGANEQFF. In nucleotides, the CDR3 is TGTGCCAGCAGTCAGGGGGCCAATGAGCAGTTCTTC. The variable domain in full, completed from reference TRBV2 and TRBJ2-1, reads EPEVTQTPSHQVTQMGQEVILRCVPISNHLYFYWYRQILGQKVEFLVSFYNNEISEKSEIFDDQFSVERPDGSNFTLKIRSTKLEDSAMYFCASSQGANEQFFGPGTRLTVL.

The V and J genes are TRBV5-6 and TRBJ1-1, with D tentatively TRBD1 (5 bases). With 2 bases removed from V and 0 bases from J, the gap between germline ends came to 8 bases. Germline V gene data show CDR1 as SGHDT and CDR2 as YYEEEE. This CDR3 has 14 amino acids. CDR3 region: CASSFRTLNTEAFF. In nucleotides, the CDR3 is TGTGCCAGCAGCTTTCGGACATTGAACACTGAAGCTTTCTTT.

This chain joins TRBV19 and TRBJ1-1; TRBD1 matches 8 bases. Per germline, CDR1 LNHDA and CDR2 SQIVND (reference sequence). Germline trimming cut 3 bases from V and 5 bases from J; bases unmatched to any gene: 11. The CDR3 loop spans 16 amino acids. The CDR3 sequence: CASSIGARGRWTEAFF. The CDR3 nucleotides are TGTGCCAGTAGTATTGGGGCCAGGGGGCGGTGGACTGAAGCTTTCTTT.

The chain uses TRBV2 and TRBJ1-1, with 10 bases matching TRBD1. After removal of 4 bases from V and 4 bases from J, the junction contained 3 bases not matched to a gene. This CDR3 comprises 14 residues. Germline assignment: CDR1 SNHLY and CDR2 FYNNEI. In nucleotides, the CDR3 is TGTGCCAGCAGTGGACAGGGGGCGATCACTGAAGCTTTCTTT. Its translation: CASSGQGAITEAFF. Filled out from reference TRBV2 and TRBJ1-1, the complete variable domain reads EPEVTQTPSHQVTQMGQEVILRCVPISNHLYFYWYRQILGQKVEFLVSFYNNEISEKSEIFDDQFSVERPDGSNFTLKIRSTKLEDSAMYFCASSGQGAITEAFFGQGTRLTVV.